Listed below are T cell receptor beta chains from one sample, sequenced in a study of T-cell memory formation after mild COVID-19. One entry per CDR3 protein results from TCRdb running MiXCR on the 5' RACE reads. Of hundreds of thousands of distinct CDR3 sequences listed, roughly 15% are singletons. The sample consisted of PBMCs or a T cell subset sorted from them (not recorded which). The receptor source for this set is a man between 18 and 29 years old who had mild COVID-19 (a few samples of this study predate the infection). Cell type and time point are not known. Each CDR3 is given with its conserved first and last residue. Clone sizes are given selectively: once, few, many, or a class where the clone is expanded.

cdr3_aa: CATSESHYGYTF; clone_size: few; v_call: TRBV24-1
cdr3_aa: CASSQDGNTIYF; clone_size: few; v_call: TRBV4-1
cdr3_aa: CASSSNPGGSGNTIYF; clone_size: -; v_call: TRBV5-1
cdr3_aa: CASSVRMASNEQFF; clone_size: few; v_call: TRBV9
cdr3_aa: CASSYRGLGSGYEQYF; clone_size: many; v_call: TRBV6-5
cdr3_aa: CASSKVAQQGTRDTQYF; clone_size: few; v_call: TRBV21-1
cdr3_aa: CASSSRGVDTQYF; clone_size: -; v_call: TRBV6-2/TRBV6-3
cdr3_aa: CASSGRGVQETQYF; clone_size: many; v_call: TRBV7-6
cdr3_aa: CAWDGSEAFF; clone_size: -; v_call: TRBV30
cdr3_aa: CASSLARTGANVLTF; clone_size: -; v_call: TRBV5-4
cdr3_aa: CATSRDLHGRLDTQYF; clone_size: few; v_call: TRBV15
cdr3_aa: CASSLTGGRAGTQYF; clone_size: -; v_call: TRBV25-1
cdr3_aa: CASSLEMPSSYNEQFF; clone_size: -; v_call: TRBV7-6
cdr3_aa: CATLETPEGTEAFF; clone_size: -; v_call: TRBV5-1
cdr3_aa: CASSRDKYNEQFF; clone_size: few; v_call: TRBV11-2
cdr3_aa: CASSRSNHYNEQFF; clone_size: -; v_call: TRBV6-5
cdr3_aa: CASSLGQGWQETQYF; clone_size: few; v_call: TRBV5-1
cdr3_aa: CSARRDSYNEQFF; clone_size: -; v_call: TRBV20-1
cdr3_aa: CASSLSVRPGELFF; clone_size: -; v_call: TRBV5-6
cdr3_aa: CASSPPNGRGTDTQYF; clone_size: few; v_call: TRBV18
cdr3_aa: CASSLGTAAGGTQYF; clone_size: -; v_call: TRBV7-2
cdr3_aa: CASSLAGPFRQPQHF; clone_size: -; v_call: TRBV7-2
cdr3_aa: CASTGFGTGQETQYF; clone_size: few; v_call: TRBV10-2
cdr3_aa: CASSPLDRIGYGYTF; clone_size: few; v_call: TRBV3-1
cdr3_aa: CASSSETSGPGYF; clone_size: few; v_call: TRBV7-9
cdr3_aa: CASRGAYTQYF; clone_size: -; v_call: TRBV12-3/TRBV12-4
cdr3_aa: CASSLSNLGYGYTF; clone_size: -; v_call: TRBV27
cdr3_aa: CASSYRQGPVQPQHF; clone_size: few; v_call: TRBV7-8
cdr3_aa: CASSLGSGGAGQFF; clone_size: few; v_call: TRBV7-2
cdr3_aa: CASSQRVVGGANTGELFF; clone_size: -; v_call: TRBV4-2
cdr3_aa: CASSQIGGNSPLHF; clone_size: -; v_call: TRBV7-3
cdr3_aa: CSARPGQSYEQYF; clone_size: -; v_call: TRBV20-1
cdr3_aa: CASSFGGGVYNEQFF; clone_size: -; v_call: TRBV5-1
cdr3_aa: CASSSGLGGTDTQYF; clone_size: -; v_call: TRBV7-6
cdr3_aa: CASSPHGGTQYF; clone_size: few; v_call: TRBV4-3
cdr3_aa: CASSPDRVFADTQYF; clone_size: many; v_call: TRBV12-3/TRBV12-4
cdr3_aa: CASSGYRGRTGELFF; clone_size: few; v_call: TRBV7-6
cdr3_aa: CASSLVNPRRYTF; clone_size: -; v_call: TRBV5-1
cdr3_aa: CASSSIRNTEAFF; clone_size: many; v_call: TRBV7-2
cdr3_aa: CASPTESSYNEQFF; clone_size: few; v_call: TRBV2
cdr3_aa: CASGPSTDTQYF; clone_size: -; v_call: TRBV12-3/TRBV12-4
cdr3_aa: CSGSDGSRNYGYTF; clone_size: few; v_call: TRBV20-1
cdr3_aa: CASYLGGFAEAFF; clone_size: -; v_call: TRBV18
cdr3_aa: CASSQDRGWDTQYF; clone_size: -; v_call: TRBV5-1
cdr3_aa: CASSYPGTGNYGYTF; clone_size: -; v_call: TRBV6-2/TRBV6-3
cdr3_aa: CASSLDIGAWKTQYF; clone_size: -; v_call: TRBV11-2
cdr3_aa: CASSQQAGTPYEQYF; clone_size: many; v_call: TRBV7-9
cdr3_aa: CASSYSGEVETQYF; clone_size: -; v_call: TRBV6-5
cdr3_aa: CASSLDGTNGELFF; clone_size: few; v_call: TRBV4-3
cdr3_aa: CASSQEGLAGGAYEQYF; clone_size: few; v_call: TRBV14
cdr3_aa: CASSNQPGPARQPQHF; clone_size: -; v_call: TRBV6-6
cdr3_aa: CSAPSRTGLGPSWF; clone_size: -; v_call: TRBV20-1
cdr3_aa: CASRTSGGATQYF; clone_size: -; v_call: TRBV25-1
cdr3_aa: CAINSPARGSYNEQFF; clone_size: few; v_call: TRBV7-9
cdr3_aa: CASSIPSGGLTDTQYF; clone_size: -; v_call: TRBV9